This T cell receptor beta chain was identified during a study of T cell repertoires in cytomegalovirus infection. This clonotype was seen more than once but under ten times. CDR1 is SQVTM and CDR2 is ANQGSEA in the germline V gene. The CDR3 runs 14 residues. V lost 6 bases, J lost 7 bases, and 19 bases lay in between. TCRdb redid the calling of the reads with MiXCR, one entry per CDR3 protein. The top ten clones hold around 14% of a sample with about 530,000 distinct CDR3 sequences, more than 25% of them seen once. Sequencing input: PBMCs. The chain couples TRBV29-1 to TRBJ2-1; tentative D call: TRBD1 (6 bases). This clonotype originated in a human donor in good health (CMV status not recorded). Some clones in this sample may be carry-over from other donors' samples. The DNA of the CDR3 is TGCAGCGTGGAACAGCGAGGGGGAATTAATGAGCAGTTCTTC. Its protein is CSVEQRGGINEQFF.